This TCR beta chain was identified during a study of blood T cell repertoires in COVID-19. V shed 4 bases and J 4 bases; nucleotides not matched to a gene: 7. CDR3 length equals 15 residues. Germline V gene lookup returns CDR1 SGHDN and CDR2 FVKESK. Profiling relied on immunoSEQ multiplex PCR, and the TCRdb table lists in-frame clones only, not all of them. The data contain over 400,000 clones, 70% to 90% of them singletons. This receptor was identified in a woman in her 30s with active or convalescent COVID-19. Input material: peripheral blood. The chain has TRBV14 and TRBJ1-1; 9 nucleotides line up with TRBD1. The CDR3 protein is CASSPPGTGFTEAFF. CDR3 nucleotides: TGTGCCAGCAGCCCCCCCGGGACAGGGTTCACTGAAGCTTTCTTT.